This TCR beta chain comes out of a study of cytomegalovirus exposure and HLA in healthy donors (dated by TCRdb to 2017 to 2019). For context, the study as a whole: According to an earlier analysis of 587 of the donors, 150 million to 200 million T cells yielded roughly 110 million unique TCR beta sequences and about 280 Gb of sequence data. About 300 gigabases of sequencing data and tens of millions of unique TCR sequences were included in an early release covering around 600 HLA-typed donors. Among the approximately 400 genotyped donors, around 81% belonged to the genetic ancestry cluster associated with self-reported Caucasian donors. The aim of the study was to test whether cataloging public T cell receptors could identify signatures of past pathogen exposure. The study profiled the T cell repertoires of hundreds of subjects by immunosequencing and related them to cytomegalovirus serostatus. Besides the first cohort of some 670 subjects, a separate validation cohort made up of some 110 different subjects was used. To predict cytomegalovirus infection status, the study brought together high-throughput TCR immunosequencing, statistical association of individual TCRs with disease status, and machine learning. A later analysis re-analyzed previously published TCR beta repertoires from about 730 donors and added high-resolution HLA genotyping to study TCR occurrence patterns. In the later analysis, no new phenotypic data were used to find candidate immune exposures; instead, reliance was placed on TCR beta sequences and their occurrence across donors. An earlier analysis of approximately 580 of the donors used high-throughput TCR beta sequencing to judge whether each TCR beta V gene segment behaved as functional or pseudogenic. Donor age, sex, ethnicity and CMV serostatus were compiled alongside the repertoire data. A later genetic analysis used genome-wide SNP genotypes for about 60% of the roughly 700 donors, treating that subset as a discovery cohort. All discovery cohort repertoires had been generated using a single sequencing platform. Both class I and class II loci were covered by HLA typing, at four-digit resolution. The number of typed donors differed by locus: about 620-640 for A, B, C, DRB1 and DQB1; approximately 520 for DQA1; approximately 600 for DPA1; and 400 to 480 for DPB1. A handful of DR-DQ haplotypes were handled as single units for association and clustering because linkage in the cohort was strong. Among roughly 370 genotyped donors of the cohort, an average of approximately 230,000 unique TCR beta nucleotide sequences were sequenced per donor, roughly a sixth of them non-productive.

CDR1 SQVTM and CDR2 ANQGSEA are derived from the germline V gene. The CDR3, from cysteine to phenylalanine, totals 14 residues. Only the CDR3 part of the read is kept: 42 bases, read in frame from the first base. The germline ends are 15 bases apart after V is trimmed by 6 bases and J by 1 base. The cohort consisted of approximately 690 healthy bone marrow donors. Cohort members were all nominally healthy when sampled, although unrecorded immune exposures were likely present. The donor was CMV seronegative and belonged to the group of 350 to 400 seronegative cohort members. A peripheral blood sample was provided by each donor, and peripheral blood mononuclear cells were used for TCR beta sequencing. The Qiagen DNeasy Blood Extraction Kit was used to extract genomic DNA from the blood cell samples. On the study overall, not on this receptor specifically: A total of 150 to 200 TCR beta chains were listed by the study as associated with cytomegalovirus. Linkage disequilibrium might explain the correlated functional status among segregating V segments, but an unknown experimental factor could not be excluded. Presence/absence analyses assumed roughly uniform sequencing depth across donors, an assumption that may not hold. Broadly in line with IMGT annotations, most TCR beta V segments showed up in productive rearrangements about 87% or about 30% of the time in an earlier analysis of some 590 of the donors. The classifier was reported to diagnose cytomegalovirus status with high specificity and sensitivity in both the original cohort and the validation cohort. The only immune exposure information available for the cohort was CMV serostatus. Most TCR sequences were observed very rarely across donors, whereas some public TCRs were present in many individuals. Three of the identified cytomegalovirus-associated TCR beta chains were confirmed in vitro to be specific for cytomegalovirus antigens. Because some donors lacked HLA typing at each locus, the association tests relied only on the typed subset. A further reported finding was that TCR beta sequences accurately predicted the HLA-A and HLA-B alleles for most subjects in the first cohort. A later analysis found that TCR association rates varied across HLA loci, with DRB1 alleles showing the most associated TCRs and HLA-C alleles the fewest. Compared with equally common non-associated chains, HLA-associated TCR beta chains in a later analysis were more clonally expanded and had lower generation probabilities. In a later analysis, most CMV-associated TCR beta chains were found to appear HLA-restricted, with HLA associations seemingly driven largely by CMV exposure. Some IMGT-functional V segments, including TRBV6-2 and TRBV6-3, could not be told apart with the 87-base-pair reads, so those segments were excluded. The earlier analysis of about 600 of the donors excluded roughly 17 rarely observed V segments, including chromosome 9 orphons, because counts were too low. A cluster of highly shared sequence variants was judged likely to represent a technical artifact of the sequencing pipeline. When HLA alleles, especially DR and DQ, strongly co-occurred, attributing TCR associations to individual alleles was difficult. This cohort had only TCR beta chains sequenced, and the lack of alpha or paired-chain data limited which features could be detected. A later genetic analysis associated a missense DCLRE1C variant with V-gene and J-gene trimming of TCR beta chains, and an independent cohort replicated the association. According to a later genetic analysis, donors in an Asian-associated ancestry cluster had fewer N-insertions in productive TCRs than the approximately 710-donor mean. Specific HLA alleles were associated with roughly 17,000 TCR beta sequences at a false discovery rate of 0.05 in a later analysis. The authors suggested that the approach could potentially be extended to other disease states and immunological phenotypes. According to a later analysis, parvovirus B19, influenza, CMV and Epstein-Barr virus appeared linked to several top co-occurrence clusters.

As regards this clone: Its antigen is currently not known.

Library construction relied on the immunoSEQ multiplex PCR assay. The multiplex PCR relied on a mix of 60 forward primers for TCR Vbeta segments and 13 reverse primers for TCR Jbeta segments. The CDR3 region of rearranged TCR beta genes was amplified from genomic DNA with a multiplex PCR assay. On the Illumina HiSeq System, the amplified TCR beta libraries were sequenced as 87-base-pair reads. On the authors' methods: Across the roughly 600 repertoires, a later analysis counted 80 million or so unique TCR beta chains, roughly 11 million of which were shared by at least two donors. Raw reads were error-corrected and collapsed into unique sequences by a nearest-neighbor algorithm in which closely related sequences were merged to remove PCR and sequencing errors. V, D and J gene segments were assigned by aligning CDR3 sequences to IMGT reference sequences. For a sequence to be retained, a match of at least six nucleotides was required to both a V gene segment and a J gene segment. Rearrangements were classified as productive when the CDR3 lacked stop codons and remained in frame with V and J, and all other rearrangements were classified as non-productive. Following IMGT convention, CDR3 was defined as the stretch from the second conserved V-encoded cysteine to the conserved J-encoded phenylalanine. Sequences without an unambiguous match to a single V gene segment were excluded from the earlier analysis of several hundred of the donors. In an earlier analysis of a few hundred of the donors, V segments were called functional above 56.7% productive rearrangements and were called segregating when the between-donor standard deviation exceeded 5%. To diagnose cytomegalovirus status from the catalog of TCR beta chain sequences, a statistical classification framework was built. In a later analysis, TCR nucleotide sequences were compared against IMGT/GENE-DB human TR gene sequences so that V and J genes could be assigned. Using the TCRdist pipeline, a later analysis assigned CDR3 sequences along with most-parsimonious VDJ recombination scenarios. In a later analysis, each TCR beta chain was defined by its CDR3 amino acid sequence together with its V-gene family, and reads without a unique V-gene family were excluded. In a later analysis, around 650 highly shared, low-generation-probability nucleotide sequences were removed to address suspected cross-contamination and a sequencing artifact. A later analysis calculated a clonal expansion index for each public chain from normalized within-repertoire ranks of inferred template counts. Generation probabilities in a later analysis came from a VDJ recombination model fitted to out-of-frame rearrangements, and those results were checked against IGoR. In a later analysis, TCR-TCR, TCR-HLA and TCR-CMV co-occurrence was scored with hypergeometric tests, and a repertoire-size bias correction was applied to TCR pairs. A later analysis estimated false discovery rates by permuting HLA or CMV assignments 20 times. In a later analysis, co-occurring TCRs were grouped with DBSCAN, and TCRdist sequence similarity was added when clustering was performed within HLA-allele-positive subsets. Repertoires with fewer than 30,000 or more than 120,000 public chains were left out of co-occurrence clustering, as were about 5 repertoires with anomalous nucleotide sharing. TCRdb carries this immuneACCESS record with in-frame sequences only. Its versions omit some clonotypes, under half of them owing to an unresolved V gene in the studies checked, with the rest unexplained. V, J and clone size are taken as reported in that table, and D and trimming were inferred from the DNA itself. The table for this sample shows just over 80,000 clones. Less than 1.5% of the sample rests with the top ten.

Sequenced input: PBMCs. In this chain, TRBV29-1 is recombined with TRBJ1-2, and TRBD1 may be the D gene, going by 5 matching bases. The sequence derives from a woman aged 25 to 39 in good health and CMV-seronegative. In nucleotides, the sequence is TGCAGCGTCCCAGAAAGTCAGGGTAACTATGGCTACACCTTC. Translated, this is CSVPESQGNYGYTF.